This TCR beta chain was sequenced in a study of blood T cell repertoires in COVID-19. At the level of the study: PBMCs, B-cell-depleted T cells, or T cells provided the cDNA or gDNA that made up the material.

Authors' processing steps: Estimation of nucleated cell counts was performed using reference gene primer amplification. This table comes from immunoSEQ multiplex PCR, and its TCRdb copy is limited to in-frame clones, with some not included. V, J and clone size were drawn from that table, and D and trimming were deduced from the DNA. The sample carries some 230,000 clones, 84% recorded once. This CDR3 comprises 14 residues. Germline V gene sequence: CDR1 MGHRA, CDR2 YSYEKL. V shed 0 bases and J shed 10 bases, with 15 bases lying between them. J is TRBJ1-1 and V is TRBV4-1, with D perhaps matching TRBD1 (6 bases). Sample: peripheral blood. The receptor's source is a woman in her sixties with acute or convalescent COVID-19. CDR3 nucleotide sequence: TGCGCCAGCAGCCAAGAATTCGGGGGGCGCGGAGCTTTCTTT. The encoded protein is CASSQEFGGRGAFF.